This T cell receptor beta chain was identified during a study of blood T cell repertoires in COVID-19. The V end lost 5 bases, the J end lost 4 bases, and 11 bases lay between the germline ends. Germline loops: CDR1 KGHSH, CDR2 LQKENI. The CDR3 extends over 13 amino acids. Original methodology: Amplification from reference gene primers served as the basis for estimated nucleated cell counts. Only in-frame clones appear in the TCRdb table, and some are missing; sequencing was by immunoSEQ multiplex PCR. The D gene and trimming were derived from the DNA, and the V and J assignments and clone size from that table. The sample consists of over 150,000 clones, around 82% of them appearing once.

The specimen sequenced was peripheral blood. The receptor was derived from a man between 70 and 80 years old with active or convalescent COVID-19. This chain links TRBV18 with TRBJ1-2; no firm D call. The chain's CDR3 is CASSSGEGYGYTF. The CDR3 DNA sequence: TGTGCCAGCTCATCCGGGGAGGGCTATGGCTACACCTTC.